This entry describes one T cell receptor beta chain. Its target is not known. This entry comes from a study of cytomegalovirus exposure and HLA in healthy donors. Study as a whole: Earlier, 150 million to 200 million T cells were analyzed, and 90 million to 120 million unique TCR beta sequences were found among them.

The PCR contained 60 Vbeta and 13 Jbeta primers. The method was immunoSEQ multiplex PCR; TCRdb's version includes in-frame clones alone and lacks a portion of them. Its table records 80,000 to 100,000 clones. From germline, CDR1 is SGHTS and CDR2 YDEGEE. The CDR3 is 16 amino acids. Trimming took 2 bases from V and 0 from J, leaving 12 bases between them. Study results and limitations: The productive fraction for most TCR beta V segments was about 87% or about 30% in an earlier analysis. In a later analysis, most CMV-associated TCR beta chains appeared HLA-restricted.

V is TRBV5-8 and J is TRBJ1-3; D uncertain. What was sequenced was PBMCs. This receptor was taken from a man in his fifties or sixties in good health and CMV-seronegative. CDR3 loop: CASSFTGVNSGNTIYF. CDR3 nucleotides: TGTGCCAGCAGCTTTACCGGGGTAAACTCTGGAAACACCATATATTTT.